This T cell receptor (beta chain) was recorded in a study of blood T cell repertoires in COVID-19. About the study: The origin of the acute and convalescent COVID-19 samples was the United States, Italy and Spain. The analysed material was cDNA or gDNA that came from T cells, B-cell-depleted T cells, or PBMCs.

As originally analysed: Using reference gene primer amplification, nucleated cell counts were estimated. Profiled with immunoSEQ multiplex PCR; TCRdb holds only in-frame clones, not every one. V, J and clone size derive from that table, while D and trimming were established from the DNA sequence. The sample includes about 370,000 clones, about 90% of them seen just once. This clone showed up just once. With 3 bases removed from V and 6 bases from J, the gap between germline ends came to 9 bases. This CDR3 has 12 amino acids. Germline CDR1 reads MDHEN; CDR2 reads SYDVKM. The sample comprised peripheral blood. The gene calls are TRBV28 and TRBJ2-7; D possibly corresponds to TRBD2 (6 bases). This TCR derives from a woman aged 25 to 39 with COVID-19, enrolled during active disease. The chain's CDR3 is CASSFGGGEQYF. CDR3 DNA sequence: TGTGCCAGCAGTTTCGGGGGAGGCGAGCAGTACTTC.